This TCR beta chain was profiled in a study of PD-1 blockade in classical Hodgkin lymphoma. Germline CDR1 LGHNA, CDR2 YNFKEQ. V lost 0 bases and J 2 bases, leaving 8 bases between the germline ends. CDR3 length: 15 residues. Time point noted: cycle 4 day 1 (C4D1), after 6 weeks of nivolumab. Relapses following autologous stem cell transplantation were seen in all patients, with brentuximab vedotin exposure varying. The protocol was immunoSEQ multiplex PCR, while the TCRdb copy is restricted to in-frame clones and leaves out a portion. This sample yields 3,000 to 4,000 clones, of which more than 60% are seen a single time; 45% to 55% belongs to the top ten.

This clonotype was sampled from a human donor with classical Hodgkin lymphoma. The chain joins TRBV4-2 to TRBJ1-3; D not resolved. This material consisted of peripheral blood mononuclear cells (PBMCs), taken before the fourth cycle of nivolumab. Written as DNA, the CDR3 is TGTGCCAGCAGCCAAGAGGTGAACCCTGGAAACACCATATATTTT. It translates to CASSQEVNPGNTIYF.